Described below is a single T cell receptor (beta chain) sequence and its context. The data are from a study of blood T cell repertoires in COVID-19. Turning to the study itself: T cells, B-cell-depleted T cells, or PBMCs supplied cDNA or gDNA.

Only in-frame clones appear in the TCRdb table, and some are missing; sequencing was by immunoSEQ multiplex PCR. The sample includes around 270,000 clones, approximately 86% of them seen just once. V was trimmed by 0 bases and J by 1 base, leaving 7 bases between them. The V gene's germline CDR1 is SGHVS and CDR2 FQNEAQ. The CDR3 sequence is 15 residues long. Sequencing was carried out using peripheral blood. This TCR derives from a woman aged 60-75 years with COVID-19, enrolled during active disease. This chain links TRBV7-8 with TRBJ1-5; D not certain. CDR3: CASSLAAWSNQPQHF. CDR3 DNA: TGTGCCAGCAGCTTAGCAGCCTGGAGCAATCAGCCCCAGCATTTT.